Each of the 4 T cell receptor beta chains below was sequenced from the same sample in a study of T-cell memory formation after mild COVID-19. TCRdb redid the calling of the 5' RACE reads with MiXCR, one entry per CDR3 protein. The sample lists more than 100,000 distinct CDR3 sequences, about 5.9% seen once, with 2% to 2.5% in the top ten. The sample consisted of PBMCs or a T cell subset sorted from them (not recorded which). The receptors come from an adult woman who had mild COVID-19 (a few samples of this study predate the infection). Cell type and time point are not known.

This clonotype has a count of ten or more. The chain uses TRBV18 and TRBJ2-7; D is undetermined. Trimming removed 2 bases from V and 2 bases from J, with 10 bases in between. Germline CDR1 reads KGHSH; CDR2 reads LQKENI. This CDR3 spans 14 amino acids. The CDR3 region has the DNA TGTGCCAGCTCACCAACTGCAACTACCTACGAGCAGTACTTC. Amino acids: CASSPTATTYEQYF.

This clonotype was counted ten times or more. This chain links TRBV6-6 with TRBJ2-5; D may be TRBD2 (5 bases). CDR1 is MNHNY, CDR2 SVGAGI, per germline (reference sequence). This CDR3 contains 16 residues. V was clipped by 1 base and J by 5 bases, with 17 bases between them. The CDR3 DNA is TGTGCCAGCAGTTACTTCCGACATCCTCGCGGGGAGACCCAGTACTTC. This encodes CASSYFRHPRGETQYF.

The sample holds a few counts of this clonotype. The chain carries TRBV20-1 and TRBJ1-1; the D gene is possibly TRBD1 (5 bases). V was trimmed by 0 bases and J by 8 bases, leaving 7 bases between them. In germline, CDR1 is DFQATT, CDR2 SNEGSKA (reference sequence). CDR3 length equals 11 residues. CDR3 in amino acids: CSARDAGEAFF. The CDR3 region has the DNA TGCAGTGCTAGAGATGCAGGGGAAGCTTTCTTT.

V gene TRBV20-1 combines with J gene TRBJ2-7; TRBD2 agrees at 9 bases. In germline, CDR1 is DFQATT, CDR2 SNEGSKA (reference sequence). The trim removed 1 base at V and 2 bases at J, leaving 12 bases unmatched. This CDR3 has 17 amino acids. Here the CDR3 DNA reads TGCAGTGCTAGAGGGATAGCGGGGGAACAAATTACCTACGAGCAGTACTTC. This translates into CSARGIAGEQITYEQYF.